Sequencing of this TCR beta chain was carried out in a study of monozygotic twins with inflammatory bowel disease. Whole-study results and caveats: Especially with disease activity, IBD patients had fewer clonotypes in common with others than healthy twins did.

Sampling involved one blood draw (2.5 ml) for every donor. For both chains, the TCRalpha and TCRbeta cDNA went through two nested PCRs of approximately 17 and 9 cycles. TCRdb re-analyzed the 5' RACE reads; it lists each CDR3 protein once, without DNA. This table lists about 210,000 distinct CDR3 sequences. On this clonotype: Antigen unknown.

The sample was blood. This receptor was obtained from a human donor with ulcerative colitis or Crohn's disease, or a healthy co-twin of an affected twin (not recorded which).

The CDR3 here is CASSREPGQGAAYNEQFF. The chain combines TRBV12-3 or TRBV12-4 with TRBJ2-1; TCRdb selects TRBD1, and the lack of DNA leaves this call unchecked. The CDR3 is made up of 18 amino acids.